These 14 T cell receptor beta chains share one sample of origin, sequenced in a study of T-cell memory formation after mild COVID-19. TCRdb re-analysed the 5' RACE reads in MiXCR, keeping a single row per CDR3 protein. The top ten hold about 2% of the sample, which has about 250,000 distinct CDR3 sequences, approximately 15% seen once. The sample comprised PBMCs or a T cell subset sorted from them (not recorded which). These receptor sequences come from an adult woman who had mild COVID-19 (a few samples of this study predate the infection). Cell type and time point are not known.

The chain joins TRBV10-3 to TRBJ2-1, with TRBD2 matching over 12 bases. With V trimmed by 4 bases and J by 4 bases, 2 bases remained unmatched. This CDR3 is built from 15 residues. Germline loops: CDR1 ENHRY, CDR2 SYGVKD. The CDR3 is CAISALAGGYNEQFF. CDR3 sequence (DNA): TGTGCCATCAGTGCCCTAGCGGGAGGGTACAATGAGCAGTTCTTC.

In its sample, this clonotype was seen many times. The rearrangement links TRBV30 to TRBJ2-1, with D maybe TRBD2 (6 bases). The CDR3 loop spans 16 amino acids. Germline V lookup: CDR1 GTSNPN, CDR2 SVGIG (reference sequence). The V and J ends lost 4 bases and 0 bases respectively, with 16 bases between them. In nucleotides, the CDR3 is TGTGCCTGGACCCCCGGGCAGGACTACTCCTACAATGAGCAGTTCTTC. Its protein is CAWTPGQDYSYNEQFF.

The chain couples TRBV7-3 to TRBJ2-1; D may match TRBD1 or TRBD2 (6 bases each). Deletions cut 5 bases from V and 5 bases from J, with 19 bases between. This CDR3 contains 16 residues. Germline V lookup: CDR1 SGHTA, CDR2 FQGTGA. CDR3 sequence reads: CASSGGGRGGNNEQFF. In DNA, the CDR3 is TGTGCCAGCAGCGGGGGCGGCAGGGGAGGTAACAATGAGCAGTTCTTC. The whole variable domain, remainder taken from reference TRBV7-3 and TRBJ2-1, is GAGVSQTPSNKVTEKGKYVELRCDPISGHTALYWYRQSLGQGPEFLIYFQGTGAADDSGLPNDRFFAVRPEGSVSTLKIQRTERGDSAVYLCASSGGGRGGNNEQFFGPGTRLTVL.

This clonotype was found a few times. The genes are TRBV20-1 and TRBJ1-1; TRBD1 is a possible D gene (6 bases). The CDR3 contains 14 residues. V was clipped by 3 bases and J by 1 base, with 12 bases between them. Germline V gives CDR1 DFQATT, CDR2 SNEGSKA (reference sequence). CDR3: CSARVWDKNTEAFF. For the CDR3, the DNA is TGCAGTGCTAGGGTATGGGACAAGAACACTGAAGCTTTCTTT.

The CDR3 nucleotides read TGCAGTGCTAGAAATCGGGGAGGGGGGATACTGGCTGAAGCTTTCTTT. This encodes CSARNRGGGILAEAFF. The chain uses TRBV20-1 and TRBJ1-1, with D maybe TRBD1 (6 bases). The V end lost 2 bases, the J end lost 6 bases, and 22 bases lay between the germline ends. Looked up from germline, CDR1 is DFQATT and CDR2 is SNEGSKA (reference sequence). The length of the CDR3 is 16 residues.

This chain joins TRBV6-2 or TRBV6-3 and TRBJ1-5; no clear D. The CDR3 has 14 residues. Germline V lookup: CDR1 MNHEY, CDR2 SVGEGT. Trimming shortened V by 6 bases and J by 0 bases, and 9 bases separated the two germline ends. The CDR3 sequence: CASSPRYSNQPQHF. In DNA form, the CDR3 reads TGTGCCAGCAGCCCCCGTTATAGCAATCAGCCCCAGCATTTT.

The sample holds a few counts of this clonotype. The genes are TRBV5-6 and TRBJ1-2, with 8 bases identical to TRBD1. Germline V lookup: CDR1 SGHDT, CDR2 YYEEEE. The CDR3 totals 15 residues. The V gene end was trimmed by 0 bases and the J gene end by 2 bases; junction bases not matched to a gene: 3. This CDR3 is CASSLAAGGNYGYTF. DNA of the CDR3: TGTGCCAGCAGCTTGGCCGCAGGGGGCAACTATGGCTACACCTTC.

This clonotype was detected only a few times. This chain joins TRBV6-4 and TRBJ2-1; TRBD2 aligns across 7 bases. The V segment lost 0 bases and the J segment 6 bases; nucleotides outside the gene matches: 2. Germline V CDR1 and CDR2: MRHNA, SNTAGT. The CDR3 spans 14 residues. CDR3: CASSDSPGGNEQFF. CDR3 sequence (DNA): TGTGCCAGCAGTGACTCTCCGGGGGGCAATGAGCAGTTCTTC.

J is TRBJ2-7 and V is TRBV12-3 or TRBV12-4; 8 positions match TRBD1. J was trimmed by 7 bases and V by 5 bases; bases with no gene match: 10. The CDR3 runs 14 residues. CDR3 sequence reads: CASSRTGTAGEQYF. The DNA of the CDR3 is TGTGCCAGCAGTCGGACAGGGACCGCGGGAGAGCAGTACTTC.

This clonotype occurred a few times. This sequence joins TRBV20-1 and TRBJ2-4; 10 nucleotides match TRBD2. Germline loops: CDR1 DFQATT, CDR2 SNEGSKA (reference sequence). This CDR3 has 15 residues. Trimming removed 5 bases from V and 6 bases from J; junction bases left unmatched: 10. Here the CDR3 reads CSARNRTSGLNIQYF. The CDR3 coding sequence is TGCAGTGCTCGGAACCGGACTAGCGGTTTAAACATTCAGTACTTC.

The chain joins TRBV25-1 to TRBJ2-7; D possibly uses TRBD1 or TRBD2 (6 bases each). The V end lost 1 base, the J end lost 0 bases, and 13 bases lay between the germline ends. From germline, CDR1 is MGHDK and CDR2 SYGVNS. The CDR3 is 16 residues long. The CDR3 reads CASSELGGGNSYEQYF. CDR3 sequence (DNA): TGTGCCAGCAGTGAATTAGGAGGGGGAAACTCCTACGAGCAGTACTTC.

This chain uses TRBV6-2 or TRBV6-3 with TRBJ2-7; 7 nucleotides agree with TRBD1. V lost 6 bases to trimming and J lost 7 bases; unmatched junction nucleotides: 9. CDR1 is MNHEY, CDR2 SVGEGT, per germline. The CDR3 extends over 13 amino acids. The CDR3 is CASSPRQGREQYF. The DNA of the CDR3 is TGTGCCAGCAGCCCCCGACAGGGTAGAGAGCAGTACTTC.

This rearrangement joins TRBV4-2 to TRBJ1-1, with 7 bases that match TRBD1. With 2 bases clipped from V and 5 bases from J, the junction kept 8 bases outside the gene matches. Germline V lookup: CDR1 LGHNA, CDR2 YNFKEQ. The CDR3 contains 15 residues. CDR3 protein: CASSQPSTGRTEAFF. DNA for the CDR3: TGTGCCAGCAGCCAACCATCGACAGGGAGAACTGAAGCTTTCTTT.

The chain recombines TRBV2 with TRBJ1-6; D gene unclear. Trimming shortened V by 9 bases and J by 0 bases, and 9 bases separated the two germline ends. Germline CDR1 SNHLY, CDR2 FYNNEI. The CDR3 extends over 14 amino acids. This chain's CDR3 is CASQESSYNSPLHF. For the CDR3, the DNA is TGTGCCAGTCAGGAGAGCTCCTATAATTCACCCCTCCACTTT.